These 20 T cell receptor beta chains came from one sample sequenced in a study of blood T cell repertoires in COVID-19. Libraries were prepared by immunoSEQ multiplex PCR; TCRdb keeps only in-frame clonotypes and omits some of them. The sample carries some 250,000 clones, 70% to 90% recorded once. Sequencing was done on a sample of peripheral blood. These receptors came from a man aged 60 to 69 with acute or convalescent COVID-19.

This clone has just one count. This chain connects TRBV27 to TRBJ2-3; 7 nucleotides match TRBD2. This CDR3 comprises 14 residues. Germline V gene lookup returns CDR1 MNHEY and CDR2 SMNVEV (reference sequence). Unmatched junction bases numbered 7, after V lost 8 bases and J lost 2 bases. This chain's CDR3 is CASCGLGNTDTQYF. The CDR3 DNA sequence: TGTGCCAGCTGCGGACTAGGAAACACAGATACGCAGTATTTT.

J is TRBJ2-5 and V is TRBV5-1, with 8 bases that match TRBD1. J gave up 1 base and V 6 bases, and 5 bases lay outside the gene matches. Per germline, CDR1 SGHRS and CDR2 YFSETQ. The CDR3 consists of 14 residues. CDR3 loop: CASNRTGPQETQYF. The CDR3 nucleotides are TGCGCCAGCAACCGGACAGGGCCCCAAGAGACCCAGTACTTC.

The V and J genes are TRBV5-4 and TRBJ2-3; 7 positions match TRBD2. Germline CDR1 and CDR2: SGHNT and YYREEE (reference sequence). The CDR3 consists of 13 residues. Germline trimming cut 7 bases from V and 5 bases from J; bases unmatched to any gene: 7. The chain's CDR3 is CASSRLAEDTQYF. The CDR3, as DNA: TGTGCCAGCTCCCGGCTAGCGGAAGATACGCAGTATTTT.

The chain uses TRBV19 and TRBJ1-4, with no clear D. V gave up 9 bases and J gave up 8 bases, with 22 bases separating them. CDR1 LNHDA and CDR2 SQIVND come from the germline V gene (reference sequence). This CDR3 region has 15 residues. As DNA, the CDR3 is TGTGCCAGCTCACTAAGCGGGCTCCGGGAGGAAAAACTGTTTTTT. Translation gives CASSLSGLREEKLFF.

V gene TRBV27 combines with J gene TRBJ2-3; TRBD2 is a possible D gene (5 bases). The CDR3 runs 15 residues. Germline CDR1 is MNHEY and CDR2 is SMNVEV (reference sequence). Trimming left V 2 bases short and J 2 bases short, with 11 bases between. The CDR3 DNA follows: TGTGCCAGCAGTTTAGGGCTAGCTAACACAGATACGCAGTATTTT. Amino acid sequence: CASSLGLANTDTQYF.

V gene TRBV27 combines with J gene TRBJ1-6, with TRBD1 matching over 8 bases. The germline gives CDR1 MNHEY, CDR2 SMNVEV (reference sequence). The CDR3 has 16 residues. Germline trimming cut 5 bases from V and 10 bases from J; bases unmatched to any gene: 13. This CDR3 reads CASSLLQDRVRSPLHF. DNA of the CDR3: TGTGCCAGCAGTCTCCTTCAGGACAGGGTAAGATCACCCCTCCACTTT.

This chain uses TRBV14 with TRBJ2-7, with D perhaps TRBD2 (6 bases). V dropped 6 bases and J dropped 3 bases, with 27 bases sitting between them. In germline, CDR1 is SGHDN, CDR2 FVKESK. The CDR3 loop spans 18 amino acids. CDR3 amino acids: CASSPRRAPVKGIYEQYF. Written as DNA, the CDR3 is TGTGCCAGCAGTCCCCGGAGGGCACCGGTCAAGGGTATCTACGAGCAGTACTTC.

The chain has TRBV5-4 and TRBJ2-2, with TRBD1 as a possible D gene (5 bases). In germline, CDR1 is SGHNT, CDR2 YYREEE (reference sequence). Trimming cost V 2 bases and J 0 bases, with 5 bases left between them. This CDR3 spans 14 amino acids. The DNA of the CDR3 is TGTGCCAGCAGCTTAGGGGCGAACACCGGGGAGCTGTTTTTT. Translated: CASSLGANTGELFF.

CDR3 nucleotide sequence: TGCGCCAGCAGCCAAGATGTAGAGAGAGGCTCCTACGAGCAGTACTTC. Amino acid sequence: CASSQDVERGSYEQYF. The genes are TRBV4-3 and TRBJ2-7; D gene unclear. Germline assignment: CDR1 LGHNA and CDR2 YSLEER. V lost 0 bases to trimming and J lost 0 bases, with 12 bases between them. The CDR3 loop spans 16 amino acids.

V and J are TRBV29-1 and TRBJ2-6; perhaps TRBD2 as D (5 bases). Germline V gene data show CDR1 as SQVTM and CDR2 as ANQGSEA. The length of the CDR3 is 14 residues. V gave up 6 bases and J gave up 0 bases, with 9 bases separating them. Here the CDR3 DNA reads TGCAGCGTCCAAAGCGGCTCTGGGGCCAACGTCCTGACTTTC. Protein: CSVQSGSGANVLTF.

The chain links TRBV24-1 to TRBJ2-1; D is perhaps TRBD2 (5 bases). The CDR3 extends over 15 amino acids. The V end was cut by 0 bases, the J end by 4 bases, with 9 bases between. Germline lookup yields CDR1 KGHDR and CDR2 SFDVKD. The CDR3 loop reads CATSDLNGEYNEQFF. The DNA of the CDR3 is TGTGCCACCAGTGATTTGAACGGGGAATACAATGAGCAGTTCTTC.

The genes are TRBV4-1 and TRBJ2-1; D may be TRBD1 (6 bases). Trimming removed 2 bases from V and 12 bases from J, with 14 bases in between. Per the germline V gene, CDR1 is MGHRA and CDR2 is YSYEKL. CDR3 length: 13 amino acids. The CDR3 DNA follows: TGCGCCAGCAGCCAATGGGGGCGGGTTGGGCAGTTCTTC. Encoded protein: CASSQWGRVGQFF.

This clone has just a few counts. Other DNA sequences from this sample encode an identical CDR3 as well. The chain links TRBV12-3 or TRBV12-4 to TRBJ2-2; D remains ambiguous. This CDR3 spans 13 amino acids. V was trimmed by 2 bases and J by 5 bases, leaving 6 bases between them. The CDR3 nucleotides read TGTGCCAGCAGTTTAACAAGAACCGGGGAGCTGTTTTTT. Residues: CASSLTRTGELFF.

In regard to this clone: The junction differs from germline at one of its ends, possibly a read error. The V gene is TRBV28, the J gene TRBJ2-7; TRBD1 aligns across 8 bases. The CDR3 runs to 12 residues. Germline loops: CDR1 MDHEN, CDR2 SYDVKM. CDR3 protein: CASRQGAHEQHF. The CDR3 DNA follows: TGTGCCAGCAGGCAGGGGGCCCACGAGCAGCACTTC.

The J gene is TRBJ1-2, the V gene TRBV7-2, with D unresolved. CDR1 and CDR2 from the germline V gene are SGHTA and FQGNSA. Trimming cost V 0 bases and J 8 bases, with 7 bases left between them. The CDR3 length is 12 residues. The CDR3 loop is CASSLASGGYTF. CDR3 in DNA: TGTGCCAGCAGCTTAGCTTCGGGGGGCTACACCTTC.

V and J are TRBV7-8 and TRBJ1-1; D gene uncertain. The CDR3 has 16 amino acids. Germline V gene lookup returns CDR1 SGHVS and CDR2 FQNEAQ. V lost 2 bases to trimming and J lost 5 bases, with 18 bases between them. CDR3 region: CASSLKTGGVITEAFF. The CDR3 region has the DNA TGTGCCAGCAGCTTAAAAACGGGAGGTGTAATTACTGAAGCTTTCTTT.

This chain links TRBV5-1 with TRBJ2-5; the match to TRBD2 covers 11 bases. V trimming: 0 bases; J trimming: 5 bases; junction bases outside the gene matches: 3. The germline CDR1 and CDR2 sequences are SGHRS and YFSETQ. The CDR3 runs to 15 residues. The CDR3 protein is CASSLVSGRDETQYF. The CDR3 coding sequence is TGCGCCAGCAGCTTGGTTAGCGGGAGGGATGAGACCCAGTACTTC.

The V gene is TRBV5-5, the J gene TRBJ1-1; tentatively, D is TRBD1 (5 bases). Trimming removed 0 bases from V and 10 bases from J, with 16 bases in between. Looked up from germline, CDR1 is SGHKS and CDR2 is YYEKEE (reference sequence). The length of the CDR3 is 14 residues. The CDR3 DNA reads TGTGCCAGCAGCTTGGCCGGGGGGTCATTTTCAGCTTTCTTT. This sequence encodes CASSLAGGSFSAFF.

Of note for this clone: Other nucleotide sequences in the sample specify the same CDR3. The chain recombines TRBV12-3 or TRBV12-4 with TRBJ2-3, with TRBD2 as a possible D gene (5 bases). CDR3 length equals 13 residues. V lost 7 bases, J lost 0 bases, and 8 bases lay in between. CDR3 in amino acids: CASTRTSTDTQYF. In nucleotides, the CDR3 is TGTGCCAGCACCAGGACTAGCACAGATACGCAGTATTTT.

The chain has TRBV6-5 and TRBJ2-2; the D gene is possibly TRBD1 (6 bases). CDR1 is MNHEY and CDR2 is SVGAGI in the germline V gene. Trimming cost V 7 bases and J 3 bases, with 12 bases left between them. The CDR3 loop spans 14 amino acids. The chain's CDR3 is CASTQGWDTGELFF. The CDR3 DNA sequence: TGTGCCAGCACGCAGGGGTGGGACACCGGGGAGCTGTTTTTT.